The rows below give T cell receptor beta chains drawn from one sample of a study of shared clonotypes between healthy human individuals. Clones were read by immunoSEQ multiplex PCR, and TCRdb kept only the in-frame ones, dropping some. Here the sample spans around 1.1 million clones, approximately 80% being singletons. Sequences were obtained from memory CD4+ T cells from PBMCs. Receptor source: a man in his late teens or twenties in good health. Some clones in this sample may be carry-over from other donors' samples. Each CDR3 is given with its conserved first and last residue. D genes are given only for firm matches. The size of a clone is reported for some rows only, either as once, few or many, or as a class for expanded clones.

CASSLSQDYGYTF,TGTGCCAGCAGCTTATCTCAGGACTATGGCTACACCTTC,TRBJ1-2,NA,NA,TRBV7-2
CASSFPGSGVNEQFF,TGTGCCAGCAGCTTTCCGGGATCCGGGGTGAATGAGCAGTTCTTC,TRBJ2-1,NA,once,TRBV5-6
CASSPGGGTTLTEQFF,TGCGCCAGCAGCCCCGGAGGGGGGACTACCCTCACCGAGCAGTTCTTC,TRBJ2-1,NA,NA,TRBV10-1
CASIYTGRGEGAFF,TGTGCCAGCATCTACACAGGAAGGGGCGAGGGAGCTTTCTTT,TRBJ1-1,NA,NA,TRBV6-1
CASSLGLAGVRDIQYF,TGTGCCAGTAGTCTGGGACTAGCGGGGGTTAGGGACATTCAGTACTTC,TRBJ2-4,TRBD2,few,TRBV19
CASRGGTGGWVPQHF,TGTGCCAGCAGGGGTGGGACAGGGGGATGGGTGCCCCAGCATTTT,TRBJ1-5,TRBD1,NA,TRBV2
CASSPRTGVGYGYTF,TGTGCCAGCAGTCCTCGGACAGGGGTAGGGTATGGCTACACCTTC,TRBJ1-2,TRBD1,NA,TRBV27
CASSLTSDNNEQFF,TGTGCCAGCAGCTTAACAAGCGACAACAATGAGCAGTTCTTC,TRBJ2-1,NA,NA,TRBV7-3
CASSLQGQNYGYTF,TGTGCCAGCAGCTTGCAGGGGCAAAACTATGGCTACACCTTC,TRBJ1-2,NA,few,TRBV5-6
CASSLAGTGDSEQYF,TGTGCCAGCAGCTTGGCCGGGACAGGGGACAGCGAGCAGTACTTC,TRBJ2-7,TRBD1,NA,TRBV5-4